The 18 T cell receptor beta chains given below trace back to one sample, sequenced in a study of blood T cell repertoires in COVID-19. Sequencing used immunoSEQ multiplex PCR; TCRdb keeps in-frame clones, though not all of them. Of a few hundred thousand clones listed, 86% were seen once; the top ten hold about 3%. Sequenced input: peripheral blood. These receptors were obtained from a woman under 40 with active or convalescent COVID-19.

The V gene is TRBV30, the J gene TRBJ1-4; a weak D match, TRBD1 (5 bases). The germline V and J ends were trimmed by 4 bases and 7 bases, with 10 bases remaining between them. In germline, CDR1 is GTSNPN, CDR2 SVGIG (reference sequence). The length of the CDR3 is 12 residues. The CDR3: CAWNRGGEKLFF. CDR3 bases: TGTGCCTGGAATAGGGGCGGTGAAAAACTGTTTTTT.

This sequence joins TRBV27 and TRBJ2-7, with TRBD1 matching 10 bases. Germline V gene sequence: CDR1 MNHEY, CDR2 SMNVEV (reference sequence). The length of the CDR3 is 15 residues. J gave up 1 base and V 5 bases, and 5 bases lay outside the gene matches. CDR3 sequence (DNA): TGTGCCAGCAGTGGTAGGACAGGGGGATCCTACGAGCAGTACTTC. It yields the protein CASSGRTGGSYEQYF.

This clone was seen only once. The chain employs TRBV4-3 and TRBJ1-2; no definite D call. The germline V and J ends were trimmed by 0 bases and 3 bases, with 11 bases remaining between them. This CDR3 is built from 15 residues. Looked up from germline, CDR1 is LGHNA and CDR2 is YSLEER. The CDR3, as DNA: TGCGCCAGCAGCCAAGATCGGTGGGGAGACTATGGCTACACCTTC. It yields the protein CASSQDRWGDYGYTF.

The genes are TRBV27 and TRBJ1-2; D is uncertain. This CDR3 spans 14 amino acids. The ends were cut back, 6 bases at V and 4 bases at J, with 15 bases in the middle. The V gene's germline CDR1 is MNHEY and CDR2 SMNVEV (reference sequence). CDR3 in amino acids: CASSMNPSGYGYTF. The CDR3 DNA sequence: TGTGCCAGCAGCATGAACCCCTCCGGCTATGGCTACACCTTC.

This clone was observed a handful of times. The CDR3 DNA is TGTGCCAGCAGCCCCTACAGTAACACTGAAGCTTTCTTT. Translation gives CASSPYSNTEAFF. The V call is TRBV7-3, the J call TRBJ1-1; D remains unclear. This CDR3 is built from 13 residues. V was shortened by 5 bases and J by 2 bases, with 9 bases between the two germline ends. The V gene's germline CDR1 is SGHTA and CDR2 FQGTGA.

J is TRBJ2-7 and V is TRBV7-9; 12 bases match TRBD2. CDR1 and CDR2 (germline): SEHNR, FQNEAQ (reference sequence). This CDR3 spans 19 amino acids. Unmatched junction bases numbered 17, after V lost 5 bases and J lost 3 bases. The CDR3 nucleotides read TGTGCCAGCAGCACCACTAGCGGGGGGCGAAGGCAGGGTGTCTACGAGCAGTACTTC. This gives the protein CASSTTSGGRRQGVYEQYF.

In its sample, this clone was seen a few times. The chain has TRBV19 and TRBJ1-5, with D hard to call. The CDR3 is 14 residues long. Germline CDR1 is LNHDA and CDR2 is SQIVND (reference sequence). V shed 5 bases and J shed 6 bases, with 14 bases lying between them. For the CDR3, the DNA is TGTGCCAGTAGTGTGGGTCGGGATCTTCAGCCCCAGCATTTT. This gives the protein CASSVGRDLQPQHF.

This clone was recorded a few times. The V and J genes are TRBV15 and TRBJ2-6; D may be TRBD1 (6 bases). This CDR3 has 14 residues. Germline CDR1 LNHNV, CDR2 YYDKDF (reference sequence). The V gene lost 8 bases and the J gene lost 0 bases, with 8 bases spanning the gap. The CDR3 loop is CATEDSSGANVLTF. DNA of the CDR3: TGTGCCACCGAGGACAGCTCTGGGGCCAACGTCCTGACTTTC.

The V call is TRBV6-5, the J call TRBJ1-6; D perhaps matches TRBD1 (5 bases). The CDR3 has 11 amino acids. V lost 7 bases, J lost 14 bases, and 12 bases lay in between. CDR1 is MNHEY, CDR2 SVGAGI, per germline. CDR3 residues: CASTHGGALHF. CDR3 nucleotides: TGTGCCAGCACCCATGGGGGGGCCCTCCACTTT.

The chain employs TRBV6-5 and TRBJ1-1, with 7 bases matching TRBD1. The V and J ends lost 3 bases and 1 base, in that order; junction bases with no gene match: 8. From germline, CDR1 is MNHEY and CDR2 SVGAGI. This CDR3 is 16 amino acids long. The CDR3 spells CASSYPTGVGNTEAFF. CDR3 sequence (DNA): TGTGCCAGCAGTTATCCAACAGGGGTGGGGAACACTGAAGCTTTCTTT.

This clone turned up a few times. V usage is TRBV11-2 and J usage is TRBJ1-2; 9 positions agree with TRBD1. The J segment lost 4 bases and the V segment lost 6 bases, leaving 15 bases of the junction unmatched. The germline gives CDR1 SGHAT, CDR2 FQNNGV. The CDR3 runs 17 residues. The DNA of the CDR3 is TGTGCCAGCAGAGGCAGCCGGGACAGGGAGGTCGGCTATGGCTACACCTTC. Its translation: CASRGSRDREVGYGYTF.

The DNA for the CDR3 is TGTGCCTGGAGTCGCGTGGGGGCTGAAACTCAGAATCAGCCCCAGCATTTT. Its translation: CAWSRVGAETQNQPQHF. This chain uses TRBV30 with TRBJ1-5; D might be TRBD1 (6 bases). This CDR3 has 17 amino acids. Trimming stripped 2 bases from V and 4 bases from J, with 21 bases between. Germline values: CDR1 GTSNPN, CDR2 SVGIG (reference sequence).

The rearrangement joins TRBV28 to TRBJ1-5, with TRBD1 as a possible D gene (5 bases). Germline lookup yields CDR1 MDHEN and CDR2 SYDVKM. The germline V and J ends were trimmed by 5 bases and 13 bases, with 18 bases remaining between them. This CDR3 spans 13 amino acids. The CDR3 region has the DNA TGTGCCAGCAGTCCTCCGACAGCCTCGCGTCAGCATTTT. It specifies CASSPPTASRQHF. Full variable domain (remainder filled in from reference TRBV28 and TRBJ1-5): DVKVTQSSRYLVKRTGEKVFLECVQDMDHENMFWYRQDPGLGLRLIYFSYDVKMKEKGDIPEGYSVSREKKERFSLILESASTNQTSMYLCASSPPTASRQHFGDGTRLSIL.

V and J are TRBV3-1 (or the pseudogene TRBV3-2) and TRBJ1-4; 9 bases fit TRBD1. Germline V gives CDR1 LGHDT, CDR2 YNNKEL (reference sequence). CDR3 length equals 14 residues. Trimming at V came to 4 bases and at J to 5 bases, leaving 2 bases not matched to a gene. CDR3 sequence: CASSRQGGNEKLFF. The CDR3 DNA sequence: TGTGCCAGCAGCCGACAGGGGGGAAATGAAAAACTGTTTTTT.

The chain links TRBV27 to TRBJ1-5, with D possibly TRBD1 on 6 matching bases. This CDR3 has 14 residues. Germline-derived CDR1 and CDR2 are MNHEY and SMNVEV (reference sequence). Trimming removed 7 bases from V and 2 bases from J, with 12 bases in between. The CDR3 bases are TGTGCCAGCAAACAGGGAGCGGGCAATCAGCCCCAGCATTTT. Encoded protein: CASKQGAGNQPQHF.

The V call is TRBV19, the J call TRBJ2-5; TRBD1 matches 10 bases. This CDR3 is built from 14 residues. J was trimmed by 5 bases and V by 5 bases; bases with no gene match: 5. Germline V gives CDR1 LNHDA, CDR2 SQIVND (reference sequence). CDR3 bases: TGTGCCAGTAGTCGACAGGGGGCGTGGGAGACCCAGTACTTC. This codes for CASSRQGAWETQYF.

The genes are TRBV5-5 and TRBJ2-3, with D possibly TRBD2 on 5 matching bases. The CDR3 has 14 residues. V shed 4 bases and J shed 14 bases, with 23 bases lying between them. Germline loops: CDR1 SGHKS, CDR2 YYEKEE (reference sequence). CDR3 sequence reads: CASSQGPTGRVGYF. CDR3 bases: TGTGCCAGCAGCCAAGGACCGACGGGAAGAGTGGGGTATTTT. The full variable domain, in which reference TRBV5-5 and TRBJ2-3 provide the parts outside the CDR3, is DAGVTQSPTHLIKTRGQQVTLRCSPISGHKSVSWYQQVLGQGPQFIFQYYEKEERGRGNFPDRFSARQFPNYSSELNVNALLLGDSALYLCASSQGPTGRVGYFGPGTRLTVL.

The rearrangement links TRBV7-9 to TRBJ2-1; TRBD2 aligns across 7 bases. J was trimmed by 5 bases and V by 5 bases; bases with no gene match: 9. This CDR3 has 15 amino acids. CDR1 SEHNR and CDR2 FQNEAQ come from the germline V gene (reference sequence). CDR3 in amino acids: CASSLQLAEDNEQFF. CDR3 sequence (DNA): TGTGCCAGCAGCCTCCAGCTAGCGGAGGACAATGAGCAGTTCTTC. The variable domain in full, with the rest retrieved from reference TRBV7-9 and TRBJ2-1, is DTGVSQNPRHKITKRGQNVTFRCDPISEHNRLYWYRQTLGQGPEFLTYFQNEAQLEKSRLLSDRFSAERPKGSFSTLEIQRTEQGDSAMYLCASSLQLAEDNEQFFGPGTRLTVL.